Listed below are T cell receptor beta chains from one sample, sequenced in a study of T-cell reconstitution after alpha-beta-depleted transplantation in children. Using its own MiXCR run on the PCR reads, TCRdb lists one record per CDR3 protein. The data contain a few hundred thousand distinct CDR3 sequences, approximately 11% of them singletons. The source material was PBMCs from the stem cell graft donor, sampled from the stem cell graft. The receptors derive from a human donor who donated a stem cell graft to a child with acute myeloid leukemia. Each CDR3 is given with its conserved first and last residue. D genes are given only for firm matches. The size field is filled for only some rows; it gives once, few, many or a size class.

d_call	j_call	clone_size	v_call	cdr3_nt	cdr3_aa
-	TRBJ1-2	-	TRBV6-1	TGTGCCAGCAGCCTTCACAATCCGCGGGATGGCTACACCTTC	CASSLHNPRDGYTF
-	TRBJ1-5	-	TRBV6-2/TRBV6-3	TGTGCCAGCAGTTACGGGGGCTTGAGTCAGCCCCAGCATTTT	CASSYGGLSQPQHF
TRBD1	TRBJ2-2	-	TRBV5-1	TGCGCCAGCAGCGGGACAGGGGGCCTCCCCATTAGTAACACCGGGGAGCTGTTTTTT	CASSGTGGLPISNTGELFF
-	TRBJ2-1	medium-sized	TRBV5-5	TGTGCCAGCAGACGGCTCCCACAAAATGAGCAGTTCTTC	CASRRLPQNEQFF
TRBD1	TRBJ1-3	many	TRBV7-8	TGTGCCAGCAGCATATCCGGGACAGGGTTTGGAAACACCATATATTTT	CASSISGTGFGNTIYF
-	TRBJ2-1	-	TRBV20-1	TGCAGTGCTAGGGTTTGGGGAACTAGCAATGAGCAGTTCTTC	CSARVWGTSNEQFF
-	TRBJ2-2	many	TRBV15	TGTGCCACCAGCCCCCGGAGGGGGCAAACCGGGGAGCTGTTTTTT	CATSPRRGQTGELFF
TRBD2	TRBJ2-1	few	TRBV6-5	TGTGCCAGCAGTTTTCCGGGACTAGCGGGGGACAATGAGCAGTTCTTC	CASSFPGLAGDNEQFF
-	TRBJ2-3	-	TRBV10-3	TGTGCCATCAGTGACTCAGGAGGGGGCACAGATACGCAGTATTTT	CAISDSGGGTDTQYF
-	TRBJ2-5	few	TRBV29-1	TGCAGCGCGGGCCTATCGAGGGAGACCCAGTACTTC	CSAGLSRETQYF
TRBD1	TRBJ1-2	once	TRBV12-3/TRBV12-4	TGTGCCAGCAGCCGGGACAGCTACTATGGCTACCCCTTC	CASSRDSYYGYPF
-	TRBJ2-5	many	TRBV29-1	TGCAGCGTTGGCCTTAGTGTAGAGACCCAGTACTTC	CSVGLSVETQYF
-	TRBJ2-5	few	TRBV18	TGTGCCAGCTCAGCCCCGGGACGGCAAGAGACCCAGTACTTC	CASSAPGRQETQYF
-	TRBJ2-3	few	TRBV12-3/TRBV12-4	TGTGCCAGCAGTTTACTCTCCCTTGATACGCAGTATTTT	CASSLLSLDTQYF
TRBD1	TRBJ1-2	-	TRBV6-1	TGTGCCAGCAGACTACCCTCGGGACAGGGGGCGGAGGGCTACACCTTC	CASRLPSGQGAEGYTF